This T cell receptor (beta chain) came from a study of identical twins. The germline gives CDR1 KGHSH, CDR2 LQKENI. The V end lost 2 bases, the J end lost 10 bases, and 15 bases lay between the germline ends. CDR3 length: 14 amino acids. Unique molecular identifiers were present on the cDNA, which also gained a universal primer site by template switching. TCRdb passed the 5' RACE reads through MiXCR, listing each CDR3 protein once. The repertoire holds about 700,000 distinct CDR3 sequences, 5.5% to 7.5% seen once, with 1.5% to 2% in the top ten. This clonotype was found many times. This chain uses TRBV18 with TRBJ2-1; D is possibly TRBD2 (6 bases). The clonotype originates from a man aged 18 to 30 in good health. The sample taken for sequencing was naive T cells sorted from blood. The CDR3 DNA follows: TGTGCCAGCTCACCATGGGACTCCCTCGGAGAGCAGTTCTTC. This translates into CASSPWDSLGEQFF.